The rows below give T cell receptor beta chains drawn from one sample of a study of graft-versus-host responses after intestinal transplantation. The antigens of these receptors remain unknown. Some clones are missing from TCRdb's copy, which holds only in-frame ones; the method was immunoSEQ multiplex PCR. The sample lists more than 95,000 clones, roughly 90% occurring once. The source material was unstimulated CD4+ T cells sorted from spleen or lymph node cells, sampled before intestinal transplant. All receptors derive from a human donor who received an intestinal transplant. The CDR3 runs from the conserved cysteine through the conserved F or W. A D gene is named only where the DNA matches it firmly. Size tells how often a clone was seen (once, few, many) or the class of an expanded clone, and some rows leave it out.

CDR3	DNA	size	D	V	J	length
CASSQGTGAFYEQYF	TGTGCCAGCAGCCAGGGGACAGGGGCGTTCTACGAGCAGTACTTC	NA	TRBD1	TRBV5-6	TRBJ2-7	15
CASRPTSGSSYNEQFF	TGTGCCAGCAGACCTACTAGCGGGAGTTCCTACAATGAGCAGTTCTTC	NA	TRBD2	TRBV5-6	TRBJ2-1	16
CASSLGAGQYF	TGTGCCAGCAGCTTAGGGGCGGGGCAGTACTTC	NA	NA	TRBV7-2	TRBJ2-5	11
CASSLRRSMNTEAFF	TGTGCCAGCAGCCTTAGGAGGAGTATGAACACTGAAGCTTTCTTT	NA	NA	TRBV7-8	TRBJ1-1	15
CASSLLDYYEQYF	TGTGCCAGCAGCCTACTAGATTACTACGAGCAGTACTTC	once	NA	TRBV11-2	TRBJ2-7	13
CASSLLRNKANYGYTF	TGTGCCAGCAGCTTGTTGAGGAATAAGGCTAACTATGGCTACACCTTC	NA	NA	TRBV5-8	TRBJ1-2	16
CSAIAGNTIYF	TGCAGTGCTATCGCTGGAAACACCATATATTTT	NA	NA	TRBV20-1	TRBJ1-3	11
CASSPWGVGTDTQYF	TGTGCCAGCAGCCCCTGGGGGGTCGGAACAGATACGCAGTATTTT	NA	NA	TRBV7-8	TRBJ2-3	15
CASRTGANYGYTF	TGTGCCAGCAGGACAGGGGCTAACTATGGCTACACCTTC	NA	TRBD1	TRBV28	TRBJ1-2	13
CASSPTGYTGELFF	TGTGCCAGCAGCCCGACAGGGTACACCGGGGAGCTGTTTTTT	NA	TRBD1	TRBV7-2	TRBJ2-2	14
CASSVGRDNSPLHF	TGTGCCAGCAGCGTAGGGAGGGATAATTCACCCCTCCACTTT	NA	NA	TRBV9	TRBJ1-6	14
CASSLAAMKRGREETQYF	TGTGCCAGCAGCTTGGCCGCGATGAAGCGGGGAAGGGAAGAGACCCAGTACTTC	NA	TRBD2	TRBV5-6	TRBJ2-5	18
CASSWDTNTGELFF	TGTGCCAGCAGTTGGGACACAAACACCGGGGAGCTGTTTTTT	NA	NA	TRBV2	TRBJ2-2	14
CASSKAGLSYTF	TGTGCCAGCAGCAAGGCGGGCCTAAGCTACACCTTC	once	NA	TRBV6-5	TRBJ1-2	12
CATSRGTGGFPDTQYF	TGTGCCACCAGCCGCGGGACAGGGGGCTTTCCAGATACGCAGTATTTT	NA	TRBD1	TRBV15	TRBJ2-3	16
CAWAALEGQPQHF	TGTGCCTGGGCAGCTCTGGAGGGTCAGCCCCAGCATTTT	NA	NA	TRBV30	TRBJ1-5	13
CASTVRGTGGYEQYF	TGTGCCAGCACCGTAAGGGGGACAGGGGGCTACGAGCAGTACTTC	NA	TRBD1	TRBV6-5	TRBJ2-7	15
CASSPGLAGSYEQYF	TGTGCCAGCAGCCCGGGACTAGCGGGTTCCTACGAGCAGTACTTC	NA	TRBD2	TRBV5-4	TRBJ2-7	15
CASTQPGAQAYEQYF	TGTGCCAGCACCCAACCAGGGGCCCAAGCCTACGAGCAGTACTTC	NA	NA	TRBV6-6	TRBJ2-7	15
CAWREWASGTNTGELFF	TGTGCCTGGAGGGAGTGGGCTAGCGGGACGAACACCGGGGAGCTGTTTTTT	NA	TRBD2	TRBV30	TRBJ2-2	17
CACAPGQGRYTF	TGTGCCTGCGCGCCGGGACAGGGGCGCTACACCTTC	NA	TRBD1	TRBV30	TRBJ1-2	12
CASSGRQKTNEKLFF	TGTGCCAGCAGTGGCAGACAGAAAACTAATGAAAAACTGTTTTTT	NA	NA	TRBV6-1	TRBJ1-4	15
CAWSREGTPLHF	TGTGCCTGGAGTCGAGAGGGAACACCCCTCCACTTT	NA	NA	TRBV30	TRBJ1-6	12
CASRGVPNEKLFF	TGTGCCAGCAGAGGGGTACCTAATGAAAAACTGTTTTTT	NA	NA	TRBV6-1	TRBJ1-4	13
CASSPLDRPDFYGYTF	TGTGCCAGCAGTCCCCTGGACAGACCCGACTTCTATGGCTACACCTTC	NA	NA	TRBV28	TRBJ1-2	16
CASSLAGTSKNIQYF	TGCGCCAGCAGCTTGGCCGGGACTAGCAAAAACATTCAGTACTTC	once	TRBD2	TRBV5-1	TRBJ2-4	15
CASRVDSGSPLHF	TGTGCCAGCAGAGTTGACAGTGGGTCACCCCTCCACTTT	few	NA	TRBV2	TRBJ1-6	13
CASSFSPDRDTGELFF	TGTGCCAGCAGCTTCTCTCCTGACAGGGACACCGGGGAGCTGTTTTTT	NA	TRBD1	TRBV5-5	TRBJ2-2	16
CASKGRGGGYTF	TGTGCCAGTAAAGGGAGGGGCGGTGGCTACACCTTC	NA	NA	TRBV19	TRBJ1-2	12
CAISGDLTGSGYTF	TGTGCCATCAGTGGGGATCTAACAGGGAGTGGCTACACCTTC	few	NA	TRBV10-3	TRBJ1-2	14
CATSRDRHNSPLHF	TGTGCCACCAGCAGAGACAGGCATAATTCACCCCTCCACTTT	NA	NA	TRBV15	TRBJ1-6	14
CASSNLRQRGYTF	TGTGCCAGCAGTAACCTTCGACAGCGTGGCTACACCTTC	NA	NA	TRBV28	TRBJ1-2	13
CASSLVNTAPNSPLHF	TGTGCCAGCAGTTTAGTCAACACAGCCCCTAATTCACCCCTCCACTTT	NA	NA	TRBV28	TRBJ1-6	16
CASSWLAGGPPPTDTQYF	TGTGCCAGCAGCTGGCTAGCGGGGGGGCCACCCCCAACAGATACGCAGTATTTT	NA	TRBD2	TRBV7-2	TRBJ2-3	18
CASSQVGAGSGANVLTF	TGTGCCAGCAGCCAAGTTGGAGCAGGGTCCGGGGCCAACGTCCTGACTTTC	once	NA	TRBV4-2	TRBJ2-6	17
CASSPGQGSYEQYF	TGTGCCAGCTCACCAGGACAGGGGTCCTACGAGCAGTACTTC	NA	TRBD1	TRBV18	TRBJ2-7	14
CASSAGTDSSYEQYF	TGTGCCAGCAGTGCCGGGACGGACAGCTCCTACGAGCAGTACTTC	NA	NA	TRBV6-5	TRBJ2-7	15
CASSRGRGYSNQPQHF	TGTGCCAGCAGCAGGGGGCGGGGGTATAGCAATCAGCCCCAGCATTTT	NA	TRBD1	TRBV28	TRBJ1-5	16
CASSGTGGVQETQYF	TGTGCCAGCAGTGGGACAGGGGGTGTACAAGAGACCCAGTACTTC	NA	TRBD1	TRBV25-1	TRBJ2-5	15
CASSSTPGQGLTEAFF	TGTGCCAGCAGCTCGACCCCGGGACAGGGGTTAACTGAAGCTTTCTTT	NA	TRBD1	TRBV7-9	TRBJ1-1	16
CASSRTRDRGYTIYF	TGCGCCAGCAGCCGAACTAGAGACAGGGGTTACACCATATATTTT	NA	TRBD1	TRBV4-3	TRBJ1-3	15
CASSEVGQGDYNSPLHF	TGTGCCAGCAGTGAGGTGGGACAGGGGGACTATAATTCACCCCTCCACTTT	few	TRBD1	TRBV2	TRBJ1-6	17
CASSPDRAYEQYF	TGTGCCAGCAGCCCCGACAGAGCCTACGAGCAGTACTTC	NA	NA	TRBV7-2	TRBJ2-7	13
CASSTGHRLYEQYF	TGTGCCAGCAGTACGGGACATAGGCTTTACGAGCAGTACTTC	few	NA	TRBV6-1	TRBJ2-7	14
CASSPSLAGAGEQFF	TGTGCCAGCTCACCGTCCCTAGCGGGAGCGGGTGAGCAGTTCTTC	NA	TRBD2	TRBV18	TRBJ2-1	15
CASDRGQDSSPLHF	TGTGCCAGCGACCGGGGACAGGACTCTTCACCCCTCCACTTT	NA	TRBD1	TRBV19	TRBJ1-6	14
CASSRVRGGQHSNQPQHF	TGTGCCAGCAGTCGAGTCCGGGGGGGACAGCATAGCAATCAGCCCCAGCATTTT	NA	TRBD1	TRBV28	TRBJ1-5	18
CAISESEGLAVPDTQYF	TGTGCCATCAGTGAGTCGGAGGGACTAGCGGTTCCAGATACGCAGTATTTT	NA	TRBD2	TRBV10-3	TRBJ2-3	17